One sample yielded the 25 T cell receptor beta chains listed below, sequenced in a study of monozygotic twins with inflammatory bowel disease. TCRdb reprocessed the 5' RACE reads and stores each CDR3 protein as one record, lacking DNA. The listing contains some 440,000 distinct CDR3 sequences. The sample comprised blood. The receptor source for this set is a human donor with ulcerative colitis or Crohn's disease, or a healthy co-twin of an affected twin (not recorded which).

CDR3 in amino acids: CASIPNKGSNSPLHF. This chain joins TRBV28 and TRBJ1-6; no DNA is available, so the TRBD1 call from TCRdb remains unchecked. The CDR3 spans 15 residues. Germline CDR1 reads MDHEN; CDR2 reads SYDVKM.

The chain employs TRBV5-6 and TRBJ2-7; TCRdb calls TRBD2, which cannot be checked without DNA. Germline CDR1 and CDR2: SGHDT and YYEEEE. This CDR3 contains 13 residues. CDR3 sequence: CASSSGGGVEQYF.

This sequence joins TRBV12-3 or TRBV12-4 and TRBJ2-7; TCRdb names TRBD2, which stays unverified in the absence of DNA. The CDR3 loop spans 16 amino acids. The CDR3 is CASSSTAGTSGLEQYF.

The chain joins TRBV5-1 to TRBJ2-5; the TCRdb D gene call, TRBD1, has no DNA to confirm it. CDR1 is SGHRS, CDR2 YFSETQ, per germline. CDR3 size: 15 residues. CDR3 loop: CASSLSLTGQKTQYF.

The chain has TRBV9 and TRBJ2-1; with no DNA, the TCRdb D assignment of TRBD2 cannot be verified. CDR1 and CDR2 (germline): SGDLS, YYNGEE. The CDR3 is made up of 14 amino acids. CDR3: CASSPSGDNNEQFF.

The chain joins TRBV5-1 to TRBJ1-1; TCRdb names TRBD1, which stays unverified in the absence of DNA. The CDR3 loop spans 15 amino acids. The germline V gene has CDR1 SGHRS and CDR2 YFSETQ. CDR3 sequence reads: CASSVPGQKNTEAFF.

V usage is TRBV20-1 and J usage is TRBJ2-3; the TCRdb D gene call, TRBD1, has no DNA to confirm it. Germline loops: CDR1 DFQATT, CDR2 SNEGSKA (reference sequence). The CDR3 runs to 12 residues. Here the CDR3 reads CSANKGGDTQYF.

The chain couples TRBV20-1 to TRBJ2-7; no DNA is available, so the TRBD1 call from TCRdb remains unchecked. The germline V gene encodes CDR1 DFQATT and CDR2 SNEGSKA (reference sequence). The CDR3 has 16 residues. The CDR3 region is CSARNLIQGRAYEQYF.

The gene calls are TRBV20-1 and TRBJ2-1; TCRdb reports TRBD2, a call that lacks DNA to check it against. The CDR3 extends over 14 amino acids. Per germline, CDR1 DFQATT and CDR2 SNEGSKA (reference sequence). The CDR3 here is CSAVSDSTYNEQFF.

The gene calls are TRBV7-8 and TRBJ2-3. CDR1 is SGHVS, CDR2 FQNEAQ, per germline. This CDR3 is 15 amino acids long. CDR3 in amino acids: CASSFYFESTDTQYF.

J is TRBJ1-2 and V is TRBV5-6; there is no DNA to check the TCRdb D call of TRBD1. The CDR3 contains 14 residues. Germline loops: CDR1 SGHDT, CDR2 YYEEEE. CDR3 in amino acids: CASSPKNQGGGYTF.

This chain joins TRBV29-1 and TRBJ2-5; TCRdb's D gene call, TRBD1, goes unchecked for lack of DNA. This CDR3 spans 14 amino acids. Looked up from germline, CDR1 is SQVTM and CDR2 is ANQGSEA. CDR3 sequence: CSVEDYPGQMTQYF.

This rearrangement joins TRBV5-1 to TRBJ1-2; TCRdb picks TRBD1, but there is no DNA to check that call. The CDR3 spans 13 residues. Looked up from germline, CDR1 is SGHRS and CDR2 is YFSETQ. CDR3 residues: CASRWDRGYGYTF.

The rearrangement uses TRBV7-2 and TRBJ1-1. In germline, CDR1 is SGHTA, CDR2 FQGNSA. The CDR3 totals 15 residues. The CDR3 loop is CASSYREWENTEAFF.

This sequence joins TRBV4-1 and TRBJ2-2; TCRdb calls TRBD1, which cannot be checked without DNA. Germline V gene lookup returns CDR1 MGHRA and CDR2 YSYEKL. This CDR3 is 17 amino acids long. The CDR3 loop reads CASSQTPGRVARGELFF.

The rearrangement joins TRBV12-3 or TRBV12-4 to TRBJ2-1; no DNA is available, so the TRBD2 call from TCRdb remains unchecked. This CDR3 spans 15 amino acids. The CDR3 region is CASSFDGRAGNEQFF.

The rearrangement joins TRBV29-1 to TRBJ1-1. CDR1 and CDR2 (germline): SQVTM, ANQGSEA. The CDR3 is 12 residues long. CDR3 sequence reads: CSVGIYSTEAFF.

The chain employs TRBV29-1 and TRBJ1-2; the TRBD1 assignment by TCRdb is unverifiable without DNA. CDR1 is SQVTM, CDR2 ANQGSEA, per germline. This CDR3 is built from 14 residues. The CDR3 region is CSVETGASNYGYTF.

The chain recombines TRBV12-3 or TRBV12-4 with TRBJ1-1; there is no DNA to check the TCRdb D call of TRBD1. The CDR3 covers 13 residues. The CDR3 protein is CANSRGVNTEAFF.

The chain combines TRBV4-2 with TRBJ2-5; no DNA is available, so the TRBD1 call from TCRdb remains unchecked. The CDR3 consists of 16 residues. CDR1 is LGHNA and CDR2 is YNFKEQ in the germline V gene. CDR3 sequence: CASSEGWRSYQETQYF.

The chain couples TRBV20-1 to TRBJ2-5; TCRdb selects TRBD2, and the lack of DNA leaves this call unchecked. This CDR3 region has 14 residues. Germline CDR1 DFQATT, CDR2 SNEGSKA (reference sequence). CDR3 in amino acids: CSASGNSLGETQYF.

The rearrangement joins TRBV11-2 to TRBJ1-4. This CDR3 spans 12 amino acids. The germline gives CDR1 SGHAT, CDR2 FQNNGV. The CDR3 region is CASSAGALRLFF.

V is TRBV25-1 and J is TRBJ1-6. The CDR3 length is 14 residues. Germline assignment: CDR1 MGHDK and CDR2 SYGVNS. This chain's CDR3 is CASSDDQTNSPLHF.

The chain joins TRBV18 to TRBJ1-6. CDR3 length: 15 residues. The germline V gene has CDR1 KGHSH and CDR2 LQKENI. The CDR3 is CASSPSRLANSPLHF.

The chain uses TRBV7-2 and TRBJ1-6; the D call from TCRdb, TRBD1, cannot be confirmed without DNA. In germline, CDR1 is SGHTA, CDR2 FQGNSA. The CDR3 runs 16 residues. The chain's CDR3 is CASSHGQGLIGSPLHF.